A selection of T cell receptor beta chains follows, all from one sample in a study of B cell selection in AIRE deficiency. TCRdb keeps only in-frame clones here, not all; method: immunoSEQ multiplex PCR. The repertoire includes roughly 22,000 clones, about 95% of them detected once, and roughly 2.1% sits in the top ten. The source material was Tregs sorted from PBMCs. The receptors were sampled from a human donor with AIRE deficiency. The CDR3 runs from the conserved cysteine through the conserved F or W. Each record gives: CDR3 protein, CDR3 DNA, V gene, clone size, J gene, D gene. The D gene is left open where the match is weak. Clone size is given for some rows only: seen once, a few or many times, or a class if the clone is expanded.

CASSLTGSSYEQYF TGTGCCAGCAGTTTGACAGGGAGCTCCTACGAGCAGTACTTC TRBV28 - TRBJ2-7 TRBD1
CASKPDRGREKLFF TGTGCCAGTAAGCCGGACAGGGGTCGTGAAAAACTGTTTTTT TRBV19 - TRBJ1-4 TRBD1
CASSLLTAGEQFF TGTGCCAGCAGCTTACTAACAGCGGGTGAGCAGTTCTTC TRBV7-2 once TRBJ2-1 -
CASSPMGQGIQETQYF TGTGCCAGCAGTCCAATGGGACAGGGAATCCAAGAGACCCAGTACTTC TRBV28 - TRBJ2-5 TRBD1
CASSVAGLAKNIQYF TGTGCCAGCAGCGTTGCGGGCCTAGCCAAAAACATTCAGTACTTC TRBV9 - TRBJ2-4 -
CASSLTQGAGELFF TGTGCCAGCAGTTTGACACAGGGGGCCGGGGAGCTGTTTTTT TRBV27 - TRBJ2-2 TRBD1
CASSSGFTEAFF TGTGCCAGCAGCTCAGGGTTCACTGAAGCTTTCTTT TRBV5-6 - TRBJ1-1 -
CAWSLTVALREQYF TGTGCCTGGAGTTTAACAGTGGCTTTGCGGGAGCAGTACTTC TRBV30 - TRBJ2-7 -
CASSLGGRGDTQYF TGTGCCAGCAGCTTGGGAGGCCGGGGAGATACGCAGTATTTT TRBV11-2 - TRBJ2-3 -
CASTAMGGGWGYGYTF TGTGCCAGCACCGCCATGGGAGGGGGCTGGGGCTATGGCTACACCTTC TRBV6-6 once TRBJ1-2 TRBD1
CASSHTGLYEQYF TGTGCCAGCAGCCATACGGGACTCTACGAGCAGTACTTC TRBV14 - TRBJ2-7 -
CASSFKGNWPQHF TGTGCCAGCAGTTTTAAGGGCAATTGGCCCCAGCATTTT TRBV27 - TRBJ1-5 -
CASSNAGRSHNEQFF TGTGCCAGCAGCAATGCAGGCAGAAGTCACAATGAGCAGTTCTTC TRBV21-1 - TRBJ2-1 -
CASSTRGRSYEQYF TGTGCCAGTAGTACGAGGGGTCGCTCCTACGAGCAGTACTTC TRBV19 - TRBJ2-7 -
CASSLAGVAGGPFVYEQYF TGTGCCAGCAGCTTAGCGGGGGTAGCGGGAGGCCCATTTGTCTACGAGCAGTACTTC TRBV7-2 - TRBJ2-7 TRBD2
CASSSKPYEQYF TGTGCCAGCAGCTCAAAGCCCTACGAGCAGTACTTC TRBV7-9 once TRBJ2-7 -
CAWAWSDTEAFF TGTGCCTGGGCCTGGTCAGACACTGAAGCTTTCTTT TRBV30 - TRBJ1-1 -
CASSGGQGTDTQYF TGCGCCAGCAGCGGAGGACAGGGAACGGATACGCAGTATTTT TRBV5-1 - TRBJ2-3 TRBD1
CASSSPGTGASMGYTF TGTGCCAGCAGCTCTCCCGGGACAGGGGCGTCGATGGGTTACACCTTC TRBV5-4 - TRBJ1-2 TRBD1
CASSQDDGNYNEQFF TGCGCCAGCAGCCAAGACGATGGAAACTACAATGAGCAGTTCTTC TRBV4-1 - TRBJ2-1 -
CASSVYRATNEKLFF TGTGCCAGCAGTGTTTACAGGGCAACTAATGAAAAACTGTTTTTT TRBV6-1 - TRBJ1-4 -
CASSLGQGAPNQPQHF TGTGCCAGCAGCTTAGGACAGGGGGCACCCAATCAGCCCCAGCATTTT TRBV7-9 - TRBJ1-5 TRBD1
CASTYDTLTSGRLNTGELFF TGTGCCAGTACCTACGACACCCTGACTAGCGGGAGGCTAAACACCGGGGAGCTGTTTTTT TRBV19 - TRBJ2-2 TRBD2
CASSQAGTLTTEAFF TGTGCCAGCAGCCAAGCCGGGACTCTAACCACTGAAGCTTTCTTT TRBV14 once TRBJ1-1 -
CASSYSTAGNQPQHF TGTGCCAGCAGTTACTCGACAGCGGGAAATCAGCCCCAGCATTTT TRBV6-6 once TRBJ1-5 -
CASSYRVLNTEAFF TGTGCCAGCAGTTACAGGGTTTTAAACACTGAAGCTTTCTTT TRBV6-6 - TRBJ1-1 -
CASITRAGAFF TGTGCCAGTATTACGAGGGCAGGAGCTTTCTTT TRBV19 - TRBJ1-1 -
CASSLAGAINGYTF TGTGCCAGCAGTTTAGCAGGGGCAATTAACGGCTACACCTTC TRBV28 - TRBJ1-2 -
CAWRPKSRGYTQYF TGTGCCTGGAGACCTAAATCGAGGGGGTATACGCAGTATTTT TRBV30 - TRBJ2-3 -
CASSPDLPHTIYF TGTGCCAGCAGCCCGGATCTACCCCACACCATATATTTT TRBV7-9 - TRBJ1-3 -
CASNKGIGYGYTF TGTGCCAGCAATAAAGGGATCGGCTATGGCTACACCTTC TRBV28 - TRBJ1-2 -
CASSLAGRFQETQYF TGTGCCAGCAGCTTAGCGGGACGTTTTCAAGAGACCCAGTACTTC TRBV7-9 - TRBJ2-5 -
CASMTGDSYEKLFF TGTGCCAGCATGACGGGGGACTCTTATGAAAAACTGTTTTTT TRBV28 - TRBJ1-4 -
CASSQWDRGDEQYF TGTGCCAGCAGCCAGTGGGACAGGGGCGACGAGCAGTACTTC TRBV7-9 - TRBJ2-7 TRBD1
CASRVGSTDTQYF TGTGCCAGCAGGGTGGGGTCCACAGATACGCAGTATTTT TRBV28 once TRBJ2-3 -
CSARQGATNEKLFF TGCAGCGCGCGACAGGGGGCCACTAATGAAAAACTGTTTTTT TRBV29-1 - TRBJ1-4 TRBD1
CASSLEGFSYNEQFF TGTGCCAGCAGCTTAGAGGGCTTCTCCTACAATGAGCAGTTCTTC TRBV11-2 - TRBJ2-1 -
CASSLGTGSPLHF TGTGCCAGCAGTTTAGGGACAGGTTCACCCCTCCACTTT TRBV28 - TRBJ1-6 TRBD1
CASSSSGSSYNEQFF TGTGCCAGCAGCAGTAGCGGGAGCTCCTACAATGAGCAGTTCTTC TRBV6-5 - TRBJ2-1 TRBD2
CSVAQNPGQGTEAFF TGCAGCGTTGCCCAAAACCCCGGACAGGGGACTGAAGCTTTCTTT TRBV29-1 - TRBJ1-1 TRBD1
CAISGTSGSYEQFF TGTGCCATCAGTGGGACTAGCGGGAGCTATGAGCAGTTCTTC TRBV10-3 - TRBJ2-1 TRBD2
CASSSLTSGRGGNIQYF TGTGCCAGCAGCTCCCTCACTAGCGGGAGAGGGGGGAACATTCAGTACTTC TRBV5-5 - TRBJ2-4 TRBD2
CASSMQGTVSNQPQHF TGTGCCAGTAGTATGCAGGGGACCGTTAGCAATCAGCCCCAGCATTTT TRBV19 - TRBJ1-5 -
CASSLGVTSVNEQFF TGTGCCAGCAGCTTGGGTGTGACTAGCGTCAATGAGCAGTTCTTC TRBV5-4 - TRBJ2-1 TRBD2
CASRALGGQGVGFGAFF TGTGCCAGCAGGGCACTAGGGGGACAGGGTGTGGGTTTTGGGGCTTTCTTT TRBV27 - TRBJ1-1 TRBD1
CASSLALSTDTQYF TGTGCCAGCAGCTTAGCGTTAAGCACAGATACGCAGTATTTT TRBV7-2 - TRBJ2-3 -
CASSLAGSSSYEQYF TGTGCCAGCAGCCTAGCGGGGAGTTCCTCCTACGAGCAGTACTTC TRBV6-6 - TRBJ2-7 TRBD2
CASSLARGARLAGEQYF TGCGCCAGCAGCTTGGCCCGAGGAGCGAGACTCGCGGGGGAGCAGTACTTC TRBV5-1 once TRBJ2-7 -
CASSGLGKVNEQYF TGCGCCAGCAGCGGACTAGGGAAGGTCAACGAGCAGTACTTC TRBV5-1 once TRBJ2-7 TRBD2
CASSLGVGQYF TGTGCCAGCAGCTTAGGTGTCGGGCAGTACTTC TRBV7-9 once TRBJ2-7 -
CAISESRLAGGRFRELFF TGTGCCATCAGTGAGTCCAGACTAGCGGGAGGGCGCTTTAGGGAGCTGTTTTTT TRBV10-3 - TRBJ2-2 TRBD2
CAAKKDRKETQYF TGTGCCGCAAAGAAGGACAGGAAAGAGACCCAGTACTTC TRBV5-4 - TRBJ2-5 TRBD1